This paragraph reports one TCR delta chain. Antigen specificity is unknown. This likely reflects a read error, since a far larger clone is one base away. This specimen belongs to a study of γδ T cells in repeated Plasmodium falciparum infection. Study at large: Malian children with intense seasonal malaria exposure were compared with matched Australian children. Over roughly 580 days, donors received four mosquito-bite P. falciparum NF54 infections.

Bulk repertoires came from Vgamma9/Vdelta2+ or Vdelta2-negative gammadelta T cells flow-sorted from PBMC. TCRdb used CATT to re-call clones from the multiplex PCR reads. The data contain some 100,000 delta-chain clones, 1.4% to 1.5% of them singletons. Study results and limitations: Vdelta2-negative gammadelta repertoires, largely Vdelta1+, seemingly showed infection-driven waves of new clonal selection. The Malian cohort came from a small rural village of predominantly one ethnic group.

The CDR3 has 20 amino acids. Germline V gene data show CDR1 as GEAIGNYY and CDR2 as EKD. Material for sequencing was gamma-delta T cells from blood. This TCR derives from a pool of human donors (malaria-infected and uninfected, not separated). No J gene was named, though the V gene is TRDV2; the tabulated D call, TRDD3, remains unverified against the DNA. DNA for the CDR3: TGTGCCTGTGACCATCTCTCCTACAGTGGACCACTGGGGGATACTCACTCCCTCATCTTT. It encodes CACDHLSYSGPLGDTHSLIF.